Reported below is one T cell receptor beta chain. Its antigen remains unidentified. These data originate in a study of cytomegalovirus exposure and HLA in healthy donors. The CDR3 covers 14 residues. Germline V lookup: CDR1 SGHTA, CDR2 FQGNSA. The germline V and J ends were trimmed by 3 bases and 0 bases, with 9 bases remaining between them. Regarding the study as a whole: Three chains linked to CMV were shown in vitro to be specific for CMV antigens.

Produced via immunoSEQ multiplex PCR; TCRdb's table is partial and in-frame only. The data contain a few hundred thousand clones, approximately 85% of them seen just once; the ten biggest clones take up around 0.96%. V is TRBV7-2 and J is TRBJ2-7, with D maybe TRBD1 (6 bases). Sequenced input: PBMCs. The clonotype comes from a man aged 25 to 45 in good health and CMV-seronegative. The CDR3 DNA follows: TGTGCCAGCAGCTTCCAGGGGTACTCCTACGAGCAGTACTTC. Protein product: CASSFQGYSYEQYF.